This T cell receptor (beta chain) came from a study of tissue T cells after allogeneic stem cell transplantation (dated 2022 in TCRdb). As for the study more broadly: The study profiled TCR beta repertoires in many tissues obtained from research autopsies of patients with and without GVHD, and also in mouse models of GVHD. The human part of the study was a prospective observational study with no blinding and no randomization. On the study overall, not on this receptor specifically: The patient cohort was small and clinically heterogeneous, and sampling depth was acknowledged as a limitation. Blood and spleen T cells captured only a limited portion of the TCR repertoire detected in tissues, in both patients and mice. Within patients, how anatomically similar tissues were was a major factor shaping TCR repertoire composition, regardless of disease or transplant status. Not many T cell clones showed up in more than one patient, yet clustering based on motifs uncovered repertoire signatures that were shared across patients in a tissue-specific way. The study did not determine which tissue TCRs were alloreactive or antigen-specific, and some clones might have been persisting host cells.

The library was generated by the immunoSEQ multiplex PCR assay. TCRbeta CDR3 sequencing was performed at survey depth by Adaptive Biotechnologies, and CDR3 sequences, V/J genes, productive frequency and template counts were reported. Amplification of TCR beta CDR3 regions was performed from genomic DNA rather than from RNA. In the source study's methods: Jensen-Shannon divergence served to quantify pairwise repertoire overlap between tissues, with 0 meaning identical and 1 meaning complete divergence. Tissues were grouped by single-linkage agglomerative hierarchical clustering of pairwise JSD values, and the clustering results were shown as dendrograms. GLIPH2 was run on all patient samples with simulation_depth 1000, kmer_min_depth 3 and cdr3_length_cutoff 8, and groups with more than two unique CDR3s were retained. A standardized tissue-overlap score was calculated by extrapolating Jaccard GLIPH-group overlap across patients to a standard repertoire size of 1000 clones. To look at how diversity was associated with clinical or experimental variables, linear mixed-effect models were used, with tissue treated as a fixed effect and individual treated as a random effect. In TCRdb, the immuneACCESS table is reduced to in-frame sequences with V and J assigned. These tables do not hold every clone; where another copy was compared, an unresolved V gene accounts for under half, and the others remain unexplained. The V and J calls and the clone size are those of that table, but D and trimming were determined from the DNA. The sample table contains about 7,700 clones; only one count was recorded for 36% of them. 5.5% to 7.5% of the sample lies in the top ten.

In light of the paper, this sample's time point label describes: mouse harvest day 14 after allogeneic transplant. Mouse grafts consisting of 10^7 T-cell-depleted bone marrow cells combined with 10^6 splenic CD5+ T cells were administered by tail vein injection. To model GVHD in mice, a major MHC-mismatch B6 (H2b) into BALB/c (H2d) model was used, and tissues were profiled at day 7 or 14. On day 7 or 14 post-transplant, mouse tissues and retro-orbital blood were harvested with separate sterile tools for each animal, and livers were flushed beforehand. Before genomic DNA isolation with the DNeasy Blood & Tissue Kit, mouse tissues were minced using razor blades in buffered saline. As to this clone: Its antigen specificity is not known. Gene names and germline sequences refer to the mouse in this case. The read ends 1 residue early relative to the CDR3; the germline J gene fills the gap.

Based on the germline V gene (reference sequence), the CDR1 and CDR2 sequences are SNHLY and FYNGKV. After removal of 6 bases from V and 0 bases from J, the junction retains 2 bases not matched to a gene. The CDR3 sequence holds 14 residues, the cysteine and phenylalanine included. Of the CDR3's DNA, 39 bases were read; they are in frame from base 1. The clonotype was recovered from a female BALB/c mouse given C57BL/6 T cells with graft-versus-host disease after an allogeneic hematopoietic cell transplant. This chain joins TRBV3 to TRBJ1-3; 7 junctional bases match TRBD1. The sample comprised skin. The sequenced part of the CDR3 DNA is TGTGCCAGCAGGACAGGGCGTTCTGGAAATACGCTCTAT. This yields the protein CASRTGRSGNTLY. The full CDR3 protein is CASRTGRSGNTLYF.